The 31 T cell receptor beta chains presented below share a single source sample, sequenced in a study of blood T cell repertoires in COVID-19. Assay used: immunoSEQ multiplex PCR; TCRdb lists only in-frame clones, some missing. The table records over 250,000 clones, over 85% of them present only once. Sample: PBMCs or T cells enriched from blood (not recorded which). All receptors come from a woman aged 55 to 70 who had recovered from COVID-19.

The rearrangement joins TRBV10-3 to TRBJ2-7; a possible D gene is TRBD1 (6 bases). The CDR3 has 12 residues. The germline CDR1 and CDR2 sequences are ENHRY and SYGVKD. The V gene lost 5 bases and the J gene lost 3 bases, with 8 bases spanning the gap. The CDR3 protein is CAISQQGYEQYF. CDR3 nucleotide sequence: TGTGCCATCAGTCAACAGGGCTACGAGCAGTACTTC.

This clone was counted a few times. For the CDR3, the DNA is TGTGCCAGCAGCCAAGGGACAGGGGGAAATGAAAAACTGTTTTTT. This sequence encodes CASSQGTGGNEKLFF. This chain uses TRBV16 with TRBJ1-4; 11 positions match TRBD1. The germline CDR1 and CDR2 sequences are KGHSY and FQNENV. CDR3 size: 15 residues. V was pared by 2 bases and J by 5 bases, with 1 base of the junction left unmatched.

V and J are TRBV2 and TRBJ2-5; D remains unclear. With 5 bases removed from V and 2 bases from J, the gap between germline ends came to 9 bases. Looked up from germline, CDR1 is SNHLY and CDR2 is FYNNEI. The CDR3 has 13 amino acids. CDR3 residues: CASSYTPQETQYF. Written as DNA, the CDR3 is TGTGCCAGCAGTTACACGCCGCAAGAGACCCAGTACTTC.

The chain uses TRBV3-1 (or the pseudogene TRBV3-2) and TRBJ2-7, with 10 bases matching TRBD2. The CDR3 has 15 residues. Per the germline V gene, CDR1 is LGHDT and CDR2 is YNNKEL (reference sequence). The V and J ends lost 2 bases and 5 bases, in that order; junction bases with no gene match: 6. In DNA, the CDR3 is TGTGCCAGCAGCCAAATGGCCGGGACTAGCGACGAGCAGTACTTC. It specifies CASSQMAGTSDEQYF.

This chain links TRBV19 with TRBJ2-2; D unclear. This CDR3 is 14 amino acids long. Trimming cost V 5 bases and J 5 bases, with 12 bases left between them. Germline assignment: CDR1 LNHDA and CDR2 SQIVND (reference sequence). The CDR3: CASSLYTETGELFF. The CDR3, as DNA: TGTGCCAGTAGTTTATACACGGAGACCGGGGAGCTGTTTTTT. Full variable domain (outside the CDR3, taken from reference TRBV19 and TRBJ2-2): DGGITQSPKYLFRKEGQNVTLSCEQNLNHDAMYWYRQDPGQGLRLIYYSQIVNDFQKGDIAEGYSVSREKKESFPLTVTSAQKNPTAFYLCASSLYTETGELFFGEGSRLTVL.

Here the CDR3 reads CASSRGTGPYEQYF. The CDR3 region has the DNA TGTGCCAGCAGCCGCGGGACAGGCCCCTACGAGCAGTACTTC. The V call is TRBV3-1 (or the pseudogene TRBV3-2), the J call TRBJ2-7, with TRBD1 matching over 8 bases. CDR1 is LGHDT and CDR2 is YNNKEL in the germline V gene (reference sequence). The CDR3 is 14 amino acids. With 4 bases clipped from V and 2 bases from J, the junction kept 4 bases outside the gene matches.

The chain carries TRBV7-9 and TRBJ1-6, with D perhaps matching TRBD1 (5 bases). V lost 4 bases to trimming and J lost 14 bases, with 15 bases between them. CDR1 SEHNR and CDR2 FQNEAQ come from the germline V gene (reference sequence). CDR3 length: 13 amino acids. This CDR3 reads CASSSVVGDALHF. In nucleotides, the CDR3 is TGTGCCAGCAGCTCCGTTGTAGGGGATGCCCTCCACTTT.

The sample holds one count of this clone. The chain combines TRBV6-5 with TRBJ2-2; D gene unclear. The V end lost 5 bases, the J end lost 7 bases, and 11 bases lay between the germline ends. Germline V gene sequence: CDR1 MNHEY, CDR2 SVGAGI. The CDR3 consists of 13 residues. For the CDR3, the DNA is TGTGCCAGCAGTCTTCGAACGGGCGGGGAGCTGTTTTTT. Its protein product is CASSLRTGGELFF.

The chain links TRBV15 to TRBJ1-1; D possibly corresponds to TRBD1 (6 bases). V lost 3 bases, J lost 11 bases, and 19 bases lay in between. CDR3 size: 14 residues. From germline, CDR1 is LNHNV and CDR2 YYDKDF (reference sequence). The CDR3 reads CATSSPTGTGKAFF. The CDR3 coding sequence is TGTGCCACCAGCAGCCCCACAGGGACGGGAAAGGCTTTCTTT.

The chain employs TRBV4-1 and TRBJ2-7; TRBD2 agrees at 12 bases. The length of the CDR3 is 15 residues. V lost 3 bases and J lost 2; bases outside the gene matches: 2. The germline CDR1 and CDR2 sequences are MGHRA and YSYEKL. The CDR3 sequence: CASSHGLAGTYEQYF. In nucleotides, the CDR3 is TGCGCCAGCAGCCACGGACTAGCGGGAACCTACGAGCAGTACTTC.

CDR3 sequence (DNA): TGTGCCAGCAGTTACAACAAGGACAGGTCGAACACTGAAGCTTTCTTT. The encoded protein is CASSYNKDRSNTEAFF. The V call is TRBV6-5, the J call TRBJ1-1; 7 bases are shared with TRBD1. Germline V gene lookup returns CDR1 MNHEY and CDR2 SVGAGI. CDR3 length: 16 amino acids. V dropped 2 bases and J dropped 1; count of bases not matched to a gene: 7.

The chain has TRBV4-1 and TRBJ2-1; 7 bases map to TRBD2. CDR1 is MGHRA, CDR2 YSYEKL, per germline. This CDR3 is built from 19 residues. The V and J ends lost 0 bases and 0 bases, in that order; junction bases with no gene match: 11. The CDR3 DNA is TGCGCCAGCAGCCAAGAGGGCCCCCAAGCGGGGAGCTCCTACAATGAGCAGTTCTTC. The encoded protein is CASSQEGPQAGSSYNEQFF.

This chain joins TRBV7-2 and TRBJ2-7, with TRBD2 matching 8 bases. V was pared by 1 base and J by 6 bases, with 5 bases of the junction left unmatched. The CDR3 totals 14 residues. The germline V gene has CDR1 SGHTA and CDR2 FQGNSA. The CDR3 is CASSLGGLAAEQYF. The CDR3 DNA reads as TGTGCCAGCAGCTTAGGAGGACTAGCAGCCGAGCAGTACTTC.

This clone was counted a few times. Additional DNA sequences in this sample encode the identical CDR3. V usage is TRBV5-1 and J usage is TRBJ2-1; 8 bases are shared with TRBD2. With V trimmed by 2 bases and J by 0 bases, 1 base remained unmatched. Germline values: CDR1 SGHRS, CDR2 YFSETQ. This CDR3 is 15 amino acids long. Written as DNA, the CDR3 is TGCGCCAGCAGCTTACTAGCGGACTCCTACAATGAGCAGTTCTTC. Its translation: CASSLLADSYNEQFF.

The V and J genes are TRBV6-1 and TRBJ1-5; D gene unclear. The germline gives CDR1 MNHNS, CDR2 SASEGT. The length of the CDR3 is 13 residues. The ends were cut back, 0 bases at V and 5 bases at J, with 5 bases in the middle. The CDR3 DNA is TGTGCCAGCAGTGAAGCGCGCTATCAGCCCCAGCATTTT. Translation: CASSEARYQPQHF.

The rearrangement uses TRBV7-9 and TRBJ2-7; 9 bases fit TRBD1. This CDR3 has 14 residues. The V gene's germline CDR1 is SEHNR and CDR2 FQNEAQ (reference sequence). V gave up 5 bases and J gave up 5 bases; unmatched junction bases: 7. The CDR3 sequence is CASSLGTGIHEQYF. CDR3 coding DNA: TGTGCCAGCAGCCTAGGGACAGGGATCCACGAGCAGTACTTC.

V usage is TRBV18 and J usage is TRBJ1-2; perhaps TRBD1 as D (5 bases). This CDR3 is built from 16 residues. V lost 3 bases to trimming and J lost 1 base, with 15 bases between them. CDR1 and CDR2 (germline): KGHSH, LQKENI. The chain's CDR3 is CASSPVDGAINYGYTF. As DNA, the CDR3 is TGTGCCAGCTCACCGGTGGATGGGGCGATTAACTATGGCTACACCTTC. Filled out from reference TRBV18 and TRBJ1-2, the complete variable domain reads NAGVMQNPRHLVRRRGQEARLRCSPMKGHSHVYWYRQLPEEGLKFMVYLQKENIIDESGMPKERFSAEFPKEGPSILRIQQVVRGDSAAYFCASSPVDGAINYGYTFGSGTRLTVV.

As DNA, the CDR3 is TGTGCAAGTCGCTCTCTCCGGGACAGGGGAATGAACACTGAAGCTTTCTTT. Encoded protein: CASRSLRDRGMNTEAFF. The chain employs TRBV12-2 and TRBJ1-1; no DNA check was done on the table's D call, TRBD1. TRBV12-2 is labeled a pseudogene. This CDR3 is 17 amino acids long.

The rearrangement links TRBV6-5 to TRBJ1-4; 8 positions agree with TRBD1. Trimming removed 6 bases from V and 6 bases from J; junction bases left unmatched: 6. Germline CDR1 reads MNHEY; CDR2 reads SVGAGI. This CDR3 is 14 amino acids long. The CDR3 sequence: CASSNRGGDEKLFF. The CDR3 nucleotides are TGTGCCAGCAGCAACAGGGGGGGAGATGAAAAACTGTTTTTT.

The chain joins TRBV5-6 to TRBJ2-7, with D unclear. Germline-derived CDR1 and CDR2 are SGHDT and YYEEEE. The CDR3 covers 14 residues. V was shortened by 0 bases and J by 0 bases, with 7 bases between the two germline ends. The CDR3 loop is CASSLAGSSYEQYF. The DNA of the CDR3 is TGTGCCAGCAGCTTGGCAGGCAGCTCCTACGAGCAGTACTTC.

The chain recombines TRBV28 with TRBJ2-1; TRBD2 matches 11 bases. Trimming at V came to 6 bases and at J to 9 bases, leaving 22 bases not matched to a gene. Per germline, CDR1 MDHEN and CDR2 SYDVKM. The CDR3 loop spans 19 amino acids. The CDR3 DNA follows: TGTGCCAGCAGCGGCAGGGAGACTAGCGGGGTTTGGGGCGGCGGTGAGCAGTTCTTC. Residues: CASSGRETSGVWGGGEQFF. Using reference TRBV28 and TRBJ2-1 for the parts outside the CDR3, the full variable domain is DVKVTQSSRYLVKRTGEKVFLECVQDMDHENMFWYRQDPGLGLRLIYFSYDVKMKEKGDIPEGYSVSREKKERFSLILESASTNQTSMYLCASSGRETSGVWGGGEQFFGPGTRLTVL.

This chain connects TRBV11-2 to TRBJ1-1; tentatively, D is TRBD1 (6 bases). The length of the CDR3 is 12 residues. CDR1 is SGHAT and CDR2 is FQNNGV in the germline V gene. The germline V and J ends were trimmed by 8 bases and 6 bases, with 13 bases remaining between them. The CDR3 DNA follows: TGTGCCAGCGGAAAGAGGACAGCTGAAGCTTTCTTT. It encodes CASGKRTAEAFF.

V gene TRBV5-1 combines with J gene TRBJ1-1, with D perhaps TRBD1 (6 bases). Germline V gives CDR1 SGHRS, CDR2 YFSETQ. This CDR3 comprises 13 residues. Trimming took off 4 bases at V and 3 bases at J, with 10 bases between the two ends. For the CDR3, the DNA is TGCGCCAGCAGCCTGAAGGGGGACACTGAAGCTTTCTTT. This gives the protein CASSLKGDTEAFF. The full variable domain, its missing parts supplied by reference TRBV5-1 and TRBJ1-1, is KAGVTQTPRYLIKTRGQQVTLSCSPISGHRSVSWYQQTPGQGLQFLFEYFSETQRNKGNFPGRFSGRQFSNSRSEMNVSTLELGDSALYLCASSLKGDTEAFFGQGTRLTVV.

A few counts support this clone. CDR3 coding DNA: TGTGCCAGCGGCCCGGGAGGCGGTGGGGAGACCCAGTACTTC. Encoded protein: CASGPGGGGETQYF. The gene calls are TRBV7-9 and TRBJ2-5, with 7 positions matching TRBD2. The germline CDR1 and CDR2 sequences are SEHNR and FQNEAQ (reference sequence). The CDR3 consists of 14 residues. V shed 8 bases, J shed 5 bases, and the junction held 11 bases outside the gene matches. The variable domain in full, completed from reference TRBV7-9 and TRBJ2-5, reads DTGVSQNPRHKITKRGQNVTFRCDPISEHNRLYWYRQTLGQGPEFLTYFQNEAQLEKSRLLSDRFSAERPKGSFSTLEIQRTEQGDSAMYLCASGPGGGGETQYFGPGTRLLVL.

The rearrangement joins TRBV18 to TRBJ2-7; TRBD1 might be the D (6 bases). This CDR3 contains 14 residues. Germline loops: CDR1 KGHSH, CDR2 LQKENI. V gave up 3 bases and J gave up 3 bases, with 12 bases separating them. CDR3 coding DNA: TGTGCCAGCTCACCCCGGACAGTCCTCTACGAGCAGTACTTC. Translated, it gives CASSPRTVLYEQYF. Looking up the rest from reference TRBV18 and TRBJ2-7 gives the full variable domain: NAGVMQNPRHLVRRRGQEARLRCSPMKGHSHVYWYRQLPEEGLKFMVYLQKENIIDESGMPKERFSAEFPKEGPSILRIQQVVRGDSAAYFCASSPRTVLYEQYFGPGTRLTVT.

This sequence joins TRBV10-3 and TRBJ2-3; 11 positions match TRBD2. Unmatched junction bases numbered 9, after V lost 2 bases and J lost 5 bases. The CDR3 covers 17 residues. Per germline, CDR1 ENHRY and CDR2 SYGVKD. This CDR3 is CAISEPLSGGAGDTQYF. The DNA for the CDR3 is TGTGCCATCAGTGAGCCCCTTAGCGGGGGGGCCGGAGATACGCAGTATTTT.

The CDR3 coding sequence is TGTGCCAGCAGTCAACTCTCGCACAGCCAAGAGACCCAGTACTTC. Protein product: CASSQLSHSQETQYF. The chain has TRBV28 and TRBJ2-5, with D unclear. Germline loops: CDR1 MDHEN, CDR2 SYDVKM. There are 15 residues in the CDR3. Trimming pared 5 bases from V and 1 base from J, leaving 14 bases between.

V gene TRBV5-1 combines with J gene TRBJ2-7; the match to TRBD2 covers 8 bases. The CDR3 covers 13 residues. CDR1 is SGHRS, CDR2 YFSETQ, per germline. V trimming: 4 bases; J trimming: 5 bases; junction bases outside the gene matches: 5. The CDR3 DNA is TGCGCCAGCAGCCCCGGACTAGCTGACGAGCAGTACTTC. Protein product: CASSPGLADEQYF.

The chain joins TRBV2 to TRBJ1-2, with D tentatively TRBD1 (5 bases). Germline CDR1 SNHLY, CDR2 FYNNEI. This CDR3 is 14 amino acids long. Trimming shortened V by 5 bases and J by 7 bases, and 17 bases separated the two germline ends. CDR3 nucleotide sequence: TGTGCCAGCAGTACCTTCGGAGGGGCGGGTGGCTACACCTTC. It translates to CASSTFGGAGGYTF.

The chain links TRBV10-3 to TRBJ1-5, with D unresolved. Deletions cut 2 bases from V and 7 bases from J, with 9 bases between. Germline CDR1 and CDR2: ENHRY and SYGVKD. The CDR3 runs 13 residues. As DNA, the CDR3 is TGTGCCATCAGTGAGGAGGTGAAACAGCCCCAGCATTTT. Residues: CAISEEVKQPQHF.

The V gene is TRBV29-1, the J gene TRBJ1-1; a weak D match, TRBD1 (5 bases). The germline CDR1 and CDR2 sequences are SQVTM and ANQGSEA. CDR3 length: 13 residues. V lost 6 bases, J lost 1 base, and 12 bases lay in between. In DNA, the CDR3 is TGCAGCGTACGAACGGGGGGGAACACTGAAGCTTTCTTT. Protein sequence: CSVRTGGNTEAFF.